This T cell receptor beta chain came from a study of T cells in tumors after PD-1 blockade. Background on the study: Either cemiplimab 350 mg every 2 weeks or pembrolizumab 200 mg every 3 weeks was given. A subset received ongoing vismodegib 150 mg daily alongside anti-PD-1 therapy.

Sequencing used immunoSEQ multiplex PCR; TCRdb keeps in-frame clones, though not all of them. This sample has roughly 33,000 clones, with 78% found just once. General observations from the study: Peripheral recruitment is suggested, as some novel exhausted tumor clones were in pre-treatment blood.

Comment on this clone: What it recognizes is unknown.

The clonotype comes from a human donor with basal cell carcinoma. The sample consisted of PBMCs, taken before anti-PD-1 treatment.

The CDR3 nucleotides are TGTGCCAGCAGTTACTCGAGACGGCACAGGGAATGGAACAATCAGCCCCAGCATTTT. Its protein product is CASSYSRRHREWNNQPQHF. The chain links TRBV6-2 or TRBV6-3 to TRBJ1-5; possible D gene TRBD1, 6 bases. The V end lost 0 bases, the J end lost 3 bases, and 21 bases lay between the germline ends. This CDR3 has 19 residues. Germline values: CDR1 MNHEY, CDR2 SVGEGT.